This T cell receptor (beta chain) was recovered during a study of shared clonotypes between healthy human individuals. TCRdb's table, derived via immunoSEQ multiplex PCR, lists solely in-frame clones and lacks some. The profile shows hundreds of thousands of clones, about 80% of them singletons. The CDR3 is made up of 14 amino acids. V was cut by 8 bases and J by 0 bases, with 13 bases left in between. Germline CDR1 reads MDHEN; CDR2 reads SYDVKM. The sequencing input was PBMCs. This TCR was sampled from a woman between 40 and 50 years old in good health. Some clones in this sample may be carry-over from other donors' samples. This chain joins TRBV28 and TRBJ1-1; a possible D gene is TRBD1 (6 bases). The CDR3 loop is CASGGGLVNTEAFF. CDR3 in DNA: TGTGCCAGCGGCGGGGGGCTCGTGAACACTGAAGCTTTCTTT.